A single sample gave rise to the 30 T cell receptor beta chains below, sequenced in a study of T cell responses to AZD1222 COVID-19 vaccine (dated by TCRdb to about 2021). Library preparation used the immunoSEQ multiplex PCR assay. Not all clones reach the TCRdb copy of this immuneACCESS table, which keeps in-frame sequences only. Checked studies attribute under half of the gap to unresolved V genes and leave the rest unexplained. The sample table lists 90,000 to 150,000 clones, about 86% of them with a count of one. The top ten clones comprise 17% of the sample. Per the publication, the time point label means: about 28 days (+/-7) after the second vaccine dose. The sequenced sample was peripheral blood, obtained 28 days after the second AZD1222 dose. These TCRs come from an adult who received the AZD1222 COVID-19 vaccine.

V usage is TRBV19 and J usage is TRBJ2-7; maybe TRBD2 (5 bases). The CDR3 has 14 amino acids. CDR1 is LNHDA, CDR2 SQIVND, per germline (reference sequence). The V end was cut by 5 bases, the J end by 2 bases, with 13 bases between. The DNA of the CDR3 is TGTGCCAGTAGTCAAACGGACGGGACCTACGAGCAGTACTTC. It is translated as CASSQTDGTYEQYF. The full variable domain, with the rest looked up from reference TRBV19 and TRBJ2-7, is DGGITQSPKYLFRKEGQNVTLSCEQNLNHDAMYWYRQDPGQGLRLIYYSQIVNDFQKGDIAEGYSVSREKKESFPLTVTSAQKNPTAFYLCASSQTDGTYEQYFGPGTRLTVT.

The table lists this clone with a count of one. This chain connects TRBV6-5 to TRBJ1-4, with D tentatively TRBD1 (5 bases). Germline CDR1 reads MNHEY; CDR2 reads SVGAGI. Trimming pared 7 bases from V and 7 bases from J, leaving 16 bases between. The length of the CDR3 is 14 residues. The CDR3 DNA is TGTGCCAGCATCTTAGGAGGGGAAGGTGAAAAACTGTTTTTT. Its translation: CASILGGEGEKLFF.

V usage is TRBV24-1 and J usage is TRBJ1-5; D unresolved. CDR1 and CDR2 from the germline V gene are KGHDR and SFDVKD. The CDR3 length is 12 residues. V lost 4 bases to trimming and J lost 9 bases, with 9 bases between them. The CDR3 region has the DNA TGTGCCACCAGTGAAGGGCGGGGGCCCCAGCATTTT. Translation gives CATSEGRGPQHF.

A single count supports this clone. This rearrangement joins TRBV10-3 to TRBJ2-1; D unclear. Germline V lookup: CDR1 ENHRY, CDR2 SYGVKD. The CDR3 loop spans 17 amino acids. Trimming took 5 bases from V and 1 from J, leaving 18 bases between them. CDR3: CAISPTTPAGSYNEQFF. The CDR3 DNA is TGTGCCATCAGTCCAACTACACCGGCTGGATCCTACAATGAGCAGTTCTTC.

V is TRBV27 and J is TRBJ1-6, with D maybe TRBD1 (5 bases). The CDR3 runs to 16 residues. Germline values: CDR1 MNHEY, CDR2 SMNVEV (reference sequence). Trimming cost V 3 bases and J 7 bases, with 16 bases left between them. The CDR3 DNA follows: TGTGCCAGCAGTTTTGTCAGGGCAGAAAGGAATTCACCCCTCCACTTT. As protein: CASSFVRAERNSPLHF.

The gene calls are TRBV3-1 (or the pseudogene TRBV3-2) and TRBJ2-2, with D unresolved. V lost 1 base to trimming and J lost 5 bases, with 14 bases between them. The CDR3 contains 16 residues. Per the germline V gene, CDR1 is LGHDT and CDR2 is YNNKEL (reference sequence). The CDR3 nucleotides are TGTGCCAGCAGCCAAGGGTCGTCTCTCGGGACCGGGGAGCTGTTTTTT. Translation: CASSQGSSLGTGELFF.

This clone has a count of ten or more. V usage is TRBV18 and J usage is TRBJ1-3; D possibly corresponds to TRBD1 (6 bases). V lost 0 bases and J 0 bases, leaving 6 bases between the germline ends. The CDR3 length is 15 residues. Germline V gene data show CDR1 as KGHSH and CDR2 as LQKENI. The chain's CDR3 is CASSPPGGSGNTIYF. The CDR3 nucleotides are TGTGCCAGCTCACCACCAGGGGGCTCTGGAAACACCATATATTTT.

The chain links TRBV6-2 or TRBV6-3 to TRBJ2-3; D is perhaps TRBD1 (6 bases). From germline, CDR1 is MNHEY and CDR2 SVGEGT. V was shortened by 0 bases and J by 1 base, with 17 bases between the two germline ends. The length of the CDR3 is 18 residues. CDR3 DNA: TGTGCCAGCAGTTACTCGAAATATACTACAGGGCGCACAGATACGCAGTATTTT. Its protein product is CASSYSKYTTGRTDTQYF.

This clone was counted at least ten times. The chain employs TRBV14 and TRBJ2-3; no definite D call. CDR1 is SGHDN and CDR2 is FVKESK in the germline V gene. The germline V and J ends were trimmed by 5 bases and 3 bases, with 9 bases remaining between them. The CDR3 contains 13 residues. Here the CDR3 reads CASSDSSTDTQYF. The CDR3 region has the DNA TGTGCCAGCAGCGATAGTTCGACAGATACGCAGTATTTT.

V usage is TRBV3-1 (or the pseudogene TRBV3-2) and J usage is TRBJ2-7; TRBD2 matches at 8 bases. V was pared by 6 bases and J by 2 bases, with 6 bases of the junction left unmatched. Germline V gives CDR1 LGHDT, CDR2 YNNKEL (reference sequence). CDR3 size: 14 residues. The CDR3 nucleotides are TGTGCCAGCAGTCAACTAGCGGCGGCCTACGAGCAGTACTTC. It translates to CASSQLAAAYEQYF.

Details on this clone: Within the sample, other DNA sequences also encode this same CDR3. The CDR3 loop reads CASSLDRAETQYF. DNA of the CDR3: TGTGCCAGCAGCTTAGATCGGGCAGAGACCCAGTACTTC. This chain links TRBV7-9 with TRBJ2-5; D is unresolved. The germline V and J ends were trimmed by 1 base and 4 bases, with 7 bases remaining between them. This CDR3 contains 13 residues. Germline V lookup: CDR1 SEHNR, CDR2 FQNEAQ (reference sequence).

The CDR3 nucleotides read TGTGCCAGCAGCCCCGACAGCGATCAGCCCCAGCATTTT. Translated: CASSPDSDQPQHF. The V and J genes are TRBV9 and TRBJ1-5; perhaps TRBD1 as D (5 bases). Trimming took off 4 bases at V and 5 bases at J, with 10 bases between the two ends. Germline CDR1 is SGDLS and CDR2 is YYNGEE. This CDR3 region has 13 residues.

The chain has TRBV10-3 and TRBJ2-7, with TRBD2 matching over 8 bases. Germline V lookup: CDR1 ENHRY, CDR2 SYGVKD. V gave up 7 bases and J gave up 4 bases; unmatched junction bases: 9. This CDR3 comprises 14 residues. The chain's CDR3 is CAIKREAGAYEQYF. The CDR3, as DNA: TGTGCCATCAAACGTGAAGCGGGGGCTTACGAGCAGTACTTC.

The rearrangement links TRBV23-1 to TRBJ1-5, with 7 bases lining up with TRBD1. TRBV23-1 is treated as an ORF (open reading frame) with a function not yet certain. V was clipped by 4 bases and J by 5 bases; unmatched bases: 8. This CDR3 is built from 15 residues. The CDR3 protein is CASSRRQGYYQPQHF. CDR3 DNA sequence: TGCGCCAGCAGTCGCCGACAGGGTTACTATCAGCCCCAGCATTTT.

This clone was seen repeatedly, ten times or more. Other DNA sequences in the same sample also yield this CDR3. V is TRBV19 and J is TRBJ1-1, with D perhaps TRBD1 (6 bases). Between the trimmed V and J ends, which lost 7 bases and 1 base, there was a span of 13 bases. Germline assignment: CDR1 LNHDA and CDR2 SQIVND (reference sequence). This CDR3 comprises 14 residues. CDR3 residues: CASNLQGGNTEAFF. The CDR3 bases are TGTGCCAGTAATCTACAGGGTGGGAACACTGAAGCTTTCTTT.

The rearrangement joins TRBV19 to TRBJ1-2, with D unresolved. The CDR3 is made up of 13 amino acids. Germline V gives CDR1 LNHDA, CDR2 SQIVND (reference sequence). Trimming removed 6 bases from V and 8 bases from J, with 16 bases in between. CDR3 protein: CASSPQTMNGYTF. CDR3 bases: TGTGCCAGTAGCCCTCAGACTATGAACGGCTACACCTTC.

This clone was observed a handful of times. The chain carries TRBV7-9 and TRBJ2-5; weak D call: TRBD1 (5 bases). Deletions cut 5 bases from V and 5 bases from J, with 15 bases between. Per germline, CDR1 SEHNR and CDR2 FQNEAQ (reference sequence). The CDR3 totals 14 residues. The CDR3 DNA is TGTGCCAGCAGCCTGAGACAGACGCGGGAGACCCAGTACTTC. Translating gives CASSLRQTRETQYF.

The chain combines TRBV2 with TRBJ1-2; unclear D gene. Germline V gene sequence: CDR1 SNHLY, CDR2 FYNNEI. The CDR3 has 16 residues. Trimming left V 6 bases short and J 5 bases short, with 22 bases between. CDR3 bases: TGTGCCAGCAGGATCGTAATGCCGGAGAGGGTTTATGGCTACACCTTC. It encodes CASRIVMPERVYGYTF.

V and J are TRBV3-1 (or the pseudogene TRBV3-2) and TRBJ1-3; TRBD1 matches at 7 bases. The ends lost 4 bases at V and 2 bases at J; junction bases unmatched: 5. CDR3 size: 15 residues. From germline, CDR1 is LGHDT and CDR2 YNNKEL (reference sequence). CDR3 amino acids: CASSPGTVTGNTIYF. DNA of the CDR3: TGTGCCAGCAGCCCCGGGACAGTTACTGGAAACACCATATATTTT.

This clone has just one count. The rearrangement joins TRBV11-2 to TRBJ2-5; D remains ambiguous. V dropped 0 bases and J dropped 1 base, with 9 bases sitting between them. Germline values: CDR1 SGHAT, CDR2 FQNNGV. The CDR3 runs to 15 residues. The CDR3 DNA reads as TGTGCCAGCAGCTTAGAGTGGCAGTTCCAAGAGACCCAGTACTTC. Translated: CASSLEWQFQETQYF.

This clone was seen more than once but under ten times. This sequence joins TRBV4-3 and TRBJ2-1, with TRBD2 matching 15 bases. J gave up 3 bases and V 0 bases, and 6 bases lay outside the gene matches. The CDR3 has 19 residues. In germline, CDR1 is LGHNA, CDR2 YSLEER. CDR3 sequence reads: CASSQDRTSGGAIYNEQFF. CDR3 in DNA: TGCGCCAGCAGCCAAGATCGGACTAGCGGGGGGGCCATCTACAATGAGCAGTTCTTC.

This chain connects TRBV9 to TRBJ2-7, with 7 nucleotides matching TRBD1. The germline V gene encodes CDR1 SGDLS and CDR2 YYNGEE. V was pared by 0 bases and J by 0 bases, with 3 bases of the junction left unmatched. CDR3 length: 15 residues. The CDR3 coding sequence is TGTGCCAGCAGCGTAGGGGCAGGGGGCTCCTACGAGCAGTACTTC. It yields the protein CASSVGAGGSYEQYF.

The rearrangement uses TRBV11-2 and TRBJ2-1, with 10 positions matching TRBD2. After removal of 5 bases from V and 2 bases from J, the junction contained 3 bases not matched to a gene. CDR1 is SGHAT, CDR2 FQNNGV, per germline. The CDR3 loop spans 15 amino acids. The CDR3 region is CASSRGLAAYNEQFF. CDR3 nucleotide sequence: TGTGCCAGCAGCCGAGGACTAGCGGCCTACAATGAGCAGTTCTTC.

The rearrangement joins TRBV27 to TRBJ2-6, with TRBD2 matching 11 bases. This CDR3 is built from 16 residues. Germline V gene data show CDR1 as MNHEY and CDR2 as SMNVEV (reference sequence). V was pared by 9 bases and J by 2 bases, with 6 bases of the junction left unmatched. In DNA form, the CDR3 reads TGTGCCAGTTCGCTAGCGGGAGGTACTGGGGCCAACGTCCTGACTTTC. Translating gives CASSLAGGTGANVLTF. Based on the CDR3 plus reference TRBV27 and TRBJ2-6, the full variable domain is EAQVTQNPRYLITVTGKKLTVTCSQNMNHEYMSWYRQDPGLGLRQIYYSMNVEVTDKGDVPEGYKVSRKEKRNFPLILESPSPNQTSLYFCASSLAGGTGANVLTFGAGSRLTVL.

The chain recombines TRBV5-1 with TRBJ1-1; 7 bases are a match to TRBD1. The length of the CDR3 is 17 residues. From germline, CDR1 is SGHRS and CDR2 YFSETQ. V lost 4 bases and J lost 1; bases outside the gene matches: 13. This CDR3 reads CASSQTKTGTENTEAFF. The CDR3 DNA reads as TGCGCCAGCAGCCAAACAAAAACCGGGACAGAGAACACTGAAGCTTTCTTT.

V is TRBV7-9 and J is TRBJ1-1; no clear D gene. The CDR3 loop spans 14 amino acids. V was trimmed by 4 bases and J by 1 base, leaving 10 bases between them. Germline CDR1 SEHNR, CDR2 FQNEAQ (reference sequence). The CDR3 DNA follows: TGTGCCAGCAGCTCGGACGCCTCGAACACTGAAGCTTTCTTT. It yields the protein CASSSDASNTEAFF.

The genes are TRBV27 and TRBJ1-6; no firm D call. Germline values: CDR1 MNHEY, CDR2 SMNVEV (reference sequence). The CDR3 consists of 16 residues. With 6 bases removed from V and 4 bases from J, the gap between germline ends came to 16 bases. The DNA for the CDR3 is TGTGCCAGCAGCCGGATTACGGACCGATATAATTCACCCCTCCACTTT. Translating it yields CASSRITDRYNSPLHF.

This rearrangement joins TRBV11-3 to TRBJ2-1; D is unresolved. Per germline, CDR1 SGHNT and CDR2 YENEEA. The V end was cut by 0 bases, the J end by 7 bases, with 13 bases between. The CDR3 loop spans 15 amino acids. The CDR3 sequence: CASSLDRSSRNEQFF. In nucleotides, the CDR3 is TGTGCCAGCAGCTTAGATCGAAGTAGTAGGAATGAGCAGTTCTTC. The variable domain in full, with the rest retrieved from reference TRBV11-3 and TRBJ2-1, is EAGVVQSPRYKIIEKKQPVAFWCNPISGHNTLYWYLQNLGQGPELLIRYENEEAVDDSQLPKDRFSAERLKGVDSTLKIQPAELGDSAVYLCASSLDRSSRNEQFFGPGTRLTVL.

The genes are TRBV27 and TRBJ1-1; a weak D match, TRBD1 (5 bases). Looked up from germline, CDR1 is MNHEY and CDR2 is SMNVEV (reference sequence). The CDR3 has 14 residues. Trimming pared 4 bases from V and 1 base from J, leaving 10 bases between. This CDR3 is CASSYLDRNTEAFF. The CDR3 DNA follows: TGTGCCAGCAGTTACCTCGACAGGAACACTGAAGCTTTCTTT.

The chain carries TRBV27 and TRBJ1-2, with a possible D match to TRBD1 (6 bases). CDR1 and CDR2 (germline): MNHEY, SMNVEV (reference sequence). The V end was cut by 5 bases, the J end by 4 bases, with 14 bases between. The CDR3 sequence is 14 residues long. For the CDR3, the DNA is TGTGCCAGCAGTCCGAACAGCAGGGGCTATGGCTACACCTTC. This encodes CASSPNSRGYGYTF.